These T cell receptor beta chains were read from a single sample in a study of shared clonotypes between healthy human individuals. This table comes from immunoSEQ multiplex PCR, and its TCRdb copy is limited to in-frame clones, with some not included. The sample lists more than 600,000 clones, about 92% seen once, with more than 20% in the top ten. The sequenced sample consisted of naive CD8+ T cells sorted from blood. Every receptor here comes from a man in his thirties or forties in good health. The CDR3 runs from the conserved cysteine through the conserved F or W. The order of the fields is V gene, CDR3 protein.

TRBV27 CASSFSGSGNTIYF
TRBV27 CASTHQGDTGELFF
TRBV5-1 CASSLDDLRGNSYEQYF
TRBV28 CASSSRGQVNEKLFF
TRBV4-2 CASSQLLAGGNNEQFF
TRBV9 CASSHTGYNQPQHF
TRBV9 CASSPRDLGYEQYF
TRBV15 CATRGPLNPAQYF
TRBV28 CASSIFDTTEAFF
TRBV5-6 CASLGGVDTDTQYF
TRBV5-6 CASSTGTANTEAFF
TRBV5-4 CASSHGSIGLASYEQYF
TRBV28 CASSLLGDPAGPYEQYF
TRBV28 CASSSGQGVVRETQYF
TRBV29-1 CSVSTAGAGETQYF
TRBV5-4 CAITSGTSTDTQYF
TRBV7-9 CASSLVVAGERNYGYTF
TRBV5-1 CASIEGQGGWSTDTQYF
TRBV27 CASRDLRGAYEQYF
TRBV4-3 CASSQAPRDSSYEQYF
TRBV7-8 CASSLLGGTDTQYF
TRBV5-6 CASSLLDRASYEQYF
TRBV11-2 CASSLELSYEAFF
TRBV4-1 CASSQELALIPFF
TRBV15 CATSSSGGYGYTF
TRBV5-5 CASSWLRGTYEQYF
TRBV27 CASSTYKRSYEQYF
TRBV5-4 CASSWGQGADGYTF
TRBV6-1 CASPSPRPNTEAFF
TRBV7-9 CASSLEGTQGFF
TRBV7-9 CASSPGPIQETQYF